The 4 T cell receptor beta chains below come from one sample, sequenced in a study of response to subunit inactivated influenza vaccine. TCRdb reanalysed the RT-PCR reads using MiXCR and keeps one entry per CDR3 protein. The table shows about half a million distinct CDR3 sequences, with over 25% occurring only once. Sequenced here: CD4+ T cells sorted from PBMCs, sampled roughly 5 days after vaccination. The receptors come from a man aged 50-60 years who received an inactivated influenza vaccine.

This clonotype was counted a few times. V and J are TRBV20-1 and TRBJ1-5; D unresolved. The V end was cut by 0 bases, the J end by 1 base, with 7 bases between. The CDR3 is 14 amino acids. Germline CDR1 is DFQATT and CDR2 is SNEGSKA (reference sequence). CDR3 protein: CSARDLWSNQPQHF. CDR3 nucleotide sequence: TGCAGTGCTAGAGATCTGTGGAGCAATCAGCCCCAGCATTTT.

The chain carries TRBV3-1 and TRBJ2-5; no firm D call. The ends were cut back, 4 bases at V and 5 bases at J, with 11 bases in the middle. Germline V gives CDR1 LGHDT, CDR2 YNNKEL (reference sequence). The CDR3 spans 13 residues. CDR3 region: CASSPTVGETQYF. The CDR3 DNA follows: TGTGCCAGCAGCCCCACTGTAGGGGAGACCCAGTACTTC.

The chain couples TRBV7-2 to TRBJ2-7; 10 bases line up with TRBD2. CDR1 SGHTA and CDR2 FQGNSA come from the germline V gene. V shed 6 bases, J shed 2 bases, and the junction held 7 bases outside the gene matches. The CDR3 covers 15 residues. The CDR3 nucleotides are TGTGCCAGCAGGGCTATAGCGGGAGGACCCTACGAGCAGTACTTC. Translation gives CASRAIAGGPYEQYF.

This sequence joins TRBV28 and TRBJ2-7; no clear D. CDR1 and CDR2 from the germline V gene are MDHEN and SYDVKM. The CDR3 sequence is 13 residues long. Between the trimmed V and J ends, which lost 5 bases and 7 bases, there was a span of 15 bases. CDR3 residues: CASSTPPVSEQYF. In DNA form, the CDR3 reads TGTGCCAGCAGTACCCCGCCCGTGTCGGAGCAGTACTTC.